The TCR beta chain described here comes from a study of cytomegalovirus exposure and HLA in healthy donors. PCR employed 60 Vbeta and 13 Jbeta primers. The method was immunoSEQ multiplex PCR; TCRdb's version includes in-frame clones alone and lacks a portion of them. The sample lists about 150,000 clones; less than 85% were seen once. Germline V CDR1 and CDR2: SGHTA, FQGTGA. The length of the CDR3 is 12 residues. Of note for this clone: One end of the junction fails to match germline, which may point to a read error.

This clonotype was obtained from a woman aged 55-70 years in good health and CMV-seropositive. Specimen: PBMCs. This sequence joins TRBV7-3 and TRBJ2-4, with D perhaps TRBD1 (6 bases). The CDR3 region is CASSPHRDTLNF. DNA for the CDR3: TGTGCCAGCAGCCCCCATCGGGACACGCTGAACTTC.